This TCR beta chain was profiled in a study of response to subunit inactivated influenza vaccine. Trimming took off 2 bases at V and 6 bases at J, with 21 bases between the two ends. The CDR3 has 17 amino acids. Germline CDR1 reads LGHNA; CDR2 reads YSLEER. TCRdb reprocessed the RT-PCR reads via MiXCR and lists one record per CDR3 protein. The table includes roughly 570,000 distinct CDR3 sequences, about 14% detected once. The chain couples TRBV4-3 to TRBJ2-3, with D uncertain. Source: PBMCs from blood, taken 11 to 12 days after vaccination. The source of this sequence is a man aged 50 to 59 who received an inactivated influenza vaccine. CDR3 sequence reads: CASSQIHQKGPLDTQYF. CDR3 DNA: TGCGCCAGCAGCCAAATCCATCAAAAAGGACCACTGGATACGCAGTATTTT.